This passage covers 9 T cell receptor beta chains from one sample sequenced in a study of blood T cell repertoires in COVID-19. Profiled with immunoSEQ multiplex PCR; TCRdb holds only in-frame clones, not every one. The table has about 86,000 clones, around 89% seen once. Specimen: PBMCs or T cells enriched from blood (not recorded which). These receptors were obtained from a woman between 45 and 65 years old with acute COVID-19.

This chain joins TRBV27 and TRBJ2-2; the match to TRBD1 covers 8 bases. V was clipped by 6 bases and J by 5 bases; unmatched bases: 5. The germline CDR1 and CDR2 sequences are MNHEY and SMNVEV (reference sequence). The CDR3 is 14 amino acids. CDR3 protein: CASSPTGGTGELFF. The CDR3 DNA sequence: TGTGCCAGCAGCCCCACAGGGGGGACCGGGGAGCTGTTTTTT.

V gene TRBV27 combines with J gene TRBJ2-7; D is possibly TRBD2 (5 bases). Germline CDR1 is MNHEY and CDR2 is SMNVEV (reference sequence). The germline V and J ends were trimmed by 2 bases and 6 bases, with 17 bases remaining between them. CDR3 length equals 15 residues. The CDR3 sequence: CASSLRAGLGSEQYF. For the CDR3, the DNA is TGTGCCAGCAGTTTACGGGCGGGTCTTGGGTCCGAGCAGTACTTC.

This clone was seen a single time. The chain employs TRBV30 and TRBJ2-7, with D possibly being TRBD1 (8 bases). The CDR3 runs 14 residues. Germline loops: CDR1 GTSNPN, CDR2 SVGIG (reference sequence). V was pared by 3 bases and J by 4 bases, with 16 bases between. CDR3 amino acids: CAWRVQGGAYEQYF. The CDR3 DNA reads as TGTGCCTGGAGGGTACAGGGGGGGGCGTACGAGCAGTACTTC.

This chain connects TRBV30 to TRBJ1-2, with D possibly being TRBD1 (5 bases). Germline V lookup: CDR1 GTSNPN, CDR2 SVGIG (reference sequence). This CDR3 region has 15 residues. Trimming shortened V by 4 bases and J by 1 base, and 16 bases separated the two germline ends. CDR3 loop: CAWTMGGTSNYGYTF. The CDR3 DNA reads as TGTGCCTGGACCATGGGGGGTACAAGTAACTATGGCTACACCTTC.

J is TRBJ2-1 and V is TRBV30; no firm D call. The CDR3 has 15 residues. V lost 2 bases and J 3 bases, leaving 14 bases between the germline ends. The germline CDR1 and CDR2 sequences are GTSNPN and SVGIG (reference sequence). CDR3 coding DNA: TGTGCCTGGAGTACTCGCCGCCCAGGCTACAATGAGCAGTTCTTC. It translates to CAWSTRRPGYNEQFF.

The chain links TRBV18 to TRBJ1-4; tentative D call: TRBD1 (6 bases). The germline V and J ends were trimmed by 0 bases and 8 bases, with 13 bases remaining between them. Germline values: CDR1 KGHSH, CDR2 LQKENI. The CDR3 extends over 15 amino acids. In DNA form, the CDR3 reads TGTGCCAGCTCACCACCGCAGGGGATAGGCGAAAAACTGTTTTTT. It codes for CASSPPQGIGEKLFF.

The rearrangement joins TRBV27 to TRBJ2-7; 9 bases align to TRBD2. After removal of 4 bases from V and 3 bases from J, the junction contained 4 bases not matched to a gene. Germline lookup yields CDR1 MNHEY and CDR2 SMNVEV (reference sequence). The CDR3 consists of 14 residues. The CDR3 sequence is CASSSAGGVYEQYF. As DNA, the CDR3 is TGTGCCAGCAGTTCCGCGGGAGGGGTCTACGAGCAGTACTTC.

The chain recombines TRBV18 with TRBJ2-7; TRBD1 is a possible D gene (5 bases). The length of the CDR3 is 14 residues. Trimming removed 3 bases at V and 2 bases at J, with 11 bases between. Germline loops: CDR1 KGHSH, CDR2 LQKENI. The CDR3 here is CASSPPDSAYEQYF. CDR3 sequence (DNA): TGTGCCAGCTCACCCCCAGACAGCGCCTACGAGCAGTACTTC.

This chain uses TRBV5-8 with TRBJ1-1; the match to TRBD1 covers 10 bases. The germline gives CDR1 SGHTS, CDR2 YDEGEE. The CDR3 consists of 16 residues. J gave up 4 bases and V 4 bases, and 10 bases lay outside the gene matches. The CDR3 DNA sequence: TGTGCCAGCAGCGGGTGGACAGGGGGAGAAAGCACTGAAGCTTTCTTT. It encodes CASSGWTGGESTEAFF.